These 4 T cell receptor beta chains were sequenced from one sample in a study of cytomegalovirus exposure and HLA in healthy donors. Amplification used 60 Vbeta primers and 13 Jbeta primers. Clones were read by immunoSEQ multiplex PCR, and TCRdb kept only the in-frame ones, dropping some. The sample includes 120,000 to 150,000 clones, roughly three quarters of them seen just once. Sequences were obtained from PBMCs. These receptors were obtained from a woman between 50 and 59 years old in good health and CMV-seronegative.

The chain's CDR3 is CASSPRRPRGDQPQHF. Written as DNA, the CDR3 is TGTGCCAGTAGTCCCCGAAGGCCCCGGGGAGATCAGCCCCAGCATTTT. The chain uses TRBV19 and TRBJ1-5; D remains unclear. CDR3 length: 16 amino acids. The germline V gene has CDR1 LNHDA and CDR2 SQIVND (reference sequence). V was clipped by 5 bases and J by 5 bases, with 19 bases between them.

The chain is built from TRBV6-5 and TRBJ2-5; TRBD2 matches 9 bases. Germline V CDR1 and CDR2: MNHEY, SVGAGI. The CDR3 runs to 14 residues. Germline trimming cut 7 bases from V and 5 bases from J; bases unmatched to any gene: 8. DNA for the CDR3: TGTGCCAGCAACGACTTAGCGGGGGTCGAGACCCAGTACTTC. Residues: CASNDLAGVETQYF.

This chain uses TRBV2 with TRBJ2-3; D not certain. This CDR3 has 12 residues. Germline assignment: CDR1 SNHLY and CDR2 FYNNEI. The ends were cut back, 2 bases at V and 8 bases at J, with 8 bases in the middle. The CDR3 region is CASSEFSSTQYF. CDR3 DNA: TGTGCCAGCAGTGAATTTTCTAGTACGCAGTATTTT.

The rearrangement joins TRBV7-9 to TRBJ2-3, with TRBD1 matching over 7 bases. The CDR3 totals 14 residues. Germline CDR1 SEHNR, CDR2 FQNEAQ (reference sequence). V shed 2 bases and J 3 bases; nucleotides not matched to a gene: 2. The CDR3 DNA sequence: TGTGCCAGCAGCTTAAGGGGACAGACAGATACGCAGTATTTT. Residues: CASSLRGQTDTQYF.